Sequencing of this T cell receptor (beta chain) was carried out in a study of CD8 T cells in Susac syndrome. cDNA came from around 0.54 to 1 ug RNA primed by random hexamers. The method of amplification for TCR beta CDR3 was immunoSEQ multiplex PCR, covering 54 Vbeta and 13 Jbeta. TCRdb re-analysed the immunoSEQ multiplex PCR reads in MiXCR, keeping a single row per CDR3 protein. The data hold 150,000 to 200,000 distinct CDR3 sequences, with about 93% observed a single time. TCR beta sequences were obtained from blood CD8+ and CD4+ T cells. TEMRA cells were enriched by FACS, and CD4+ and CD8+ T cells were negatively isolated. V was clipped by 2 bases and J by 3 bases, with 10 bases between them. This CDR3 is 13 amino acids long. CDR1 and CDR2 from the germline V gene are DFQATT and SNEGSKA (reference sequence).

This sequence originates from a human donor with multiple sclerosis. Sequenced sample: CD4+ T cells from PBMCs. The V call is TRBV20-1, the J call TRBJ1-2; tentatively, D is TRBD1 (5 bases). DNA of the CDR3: TGCAGTGCTAGAATCGGCAGGGACTATGGCTACACCTTC. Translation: CSARIGRDYGYTF.